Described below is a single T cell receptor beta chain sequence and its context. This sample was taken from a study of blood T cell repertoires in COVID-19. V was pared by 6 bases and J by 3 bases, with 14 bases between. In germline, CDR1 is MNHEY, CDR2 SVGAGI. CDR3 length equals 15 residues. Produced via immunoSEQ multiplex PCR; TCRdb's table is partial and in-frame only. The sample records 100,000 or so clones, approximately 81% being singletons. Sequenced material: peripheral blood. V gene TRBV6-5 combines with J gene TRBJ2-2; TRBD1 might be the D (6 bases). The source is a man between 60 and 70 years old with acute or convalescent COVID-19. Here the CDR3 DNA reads TGTGCCAGCAGCAGGGACAACGCGGACACCGGGGAGCTGTTTTTT. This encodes CASSRDNADTGELFF.